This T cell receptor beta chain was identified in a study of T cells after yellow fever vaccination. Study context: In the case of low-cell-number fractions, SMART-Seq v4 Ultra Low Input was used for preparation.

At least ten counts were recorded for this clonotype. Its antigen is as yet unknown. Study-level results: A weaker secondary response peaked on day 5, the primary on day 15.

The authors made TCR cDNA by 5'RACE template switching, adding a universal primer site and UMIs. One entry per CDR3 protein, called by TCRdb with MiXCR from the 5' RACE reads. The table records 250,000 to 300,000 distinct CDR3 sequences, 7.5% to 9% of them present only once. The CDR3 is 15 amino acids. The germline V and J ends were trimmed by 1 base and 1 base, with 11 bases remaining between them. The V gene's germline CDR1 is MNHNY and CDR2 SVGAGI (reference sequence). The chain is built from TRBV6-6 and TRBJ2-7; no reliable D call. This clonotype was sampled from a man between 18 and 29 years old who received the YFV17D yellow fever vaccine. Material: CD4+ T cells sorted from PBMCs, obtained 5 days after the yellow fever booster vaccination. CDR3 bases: TGTGCCAGCAGTTACTATGCAGGTTATTCCTACGAGCAGTACTTC. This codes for CASSYYAGYSYEQYF.